This T cell receptor beta chain emerged from a study of graft-versus-host responses after intestinal transplantation. V gave up 2 bases and J gave up 1 base, with 9 bases separating them. The CDR3 loop spans 14 amino acids. On this clone: The antigen is unknown.

Assay: immunoSEQ multiplex PCR; the TCRdb copy retains only in-frame clones and omits some. The table records around 110,000 clones, 90% to 95% of them present only once. The receptor's source is a human donor who was the organ donor for an intestinal transplant. The chain has TRBV5-7 and TRBJ2-5; D unclear. TRBV5-7 is recorded as an ORF, its role being uncertain. The specimen comprised unstimulated CD4+ T cells sorted from spleen or lymph node cells, sampled before transplant. The chain's CDR3 is CASSFLLRQETQYF. The CDR3 coding sequence is TGTGCCAGCAGCTTCTTGTTACGCCAAGAGACCCAGTACTTC.